This TCR beta chain emerged from a study of T-cell reconstitution after alpha-beta-depleted transplantation in children. Whole-study results and caveats: T cells produced anew were the main source of T-cell counts and diversity one year after transplant. Reported findings indicate that, about two months after transplant, alpha-beta T cells came from several hundred expanded clones, which were derived from non-depleted graft cells.

As for this clonotype: What it binds is unknown.

It was with unique molecular identifiers that the TCRbeta library was prepared. TCRdb independently ran MiXCR on the PCR reads; one entry per CDR3 protein. The table includes some 140,000 distinct CDR3 sequences, approximately 8.7% detected once. Germline CDR1 MGHDK, CDR2 SYGVNS. The ends lost 3 bases at V and 4 bases at J; junction bases unmatched: 6. The CDR3 is 16 amino acids. The chain combines TRBV25-1 with TRBJ2-1, with TRBD2 matching over 10 bases. This TCR derives from a girl less than two years old who had a stem cell transplant for combined immunodeficiency, so the T cells may come from the graft donor. Sequenced here: PBMCs, mostly from graft donor cells, sampled 180 days after TCRalphabeta/CD19-depleted stem cell transplant. The DNA for the CDR3 is TGTGCCAGCAGTGACTTAGCGGGGGGCCTGTACAATGAGCAGTTCTTC. Amino acid sequence: CASSDLAGGLYNEQFF.